This T cell receptor beta chain is from a study of blood T cell repertoires in COVID-19. Turning to the study itself: Researchers got acute and convalescent COVID-19 samples from the United States, Italy and Spain. The analysed material was cDNA or gDNA that came from T cells, B-cell-depleted T cells, or PBMCs.

CDR1 is SGDLS and CDR2 is YYNGEE in the germline V gene. CDR3 size: 15 residues. Losses at the gene ends were 3 bases for V and 8 bases for J; bases not matched to a gene: 9. Authors' processing steps: Amplification from reference gene primers served as the basis for estimated nucleated cell counts. TCRdb keeps only in-frame clones here, not all; method: immunoSEQ multiplex PCR. V, J and clone size derive from that table, while D and trimming were established from the DNA sequence. This table has under 150,000 clones, 75% to 90% appearing once. The V call is TRBV9, the J call TRBJ2-1; 9 bases are a match to TRBD1. This sequence originates from a human donor in a cohort sampled during active COVID-19. The sequenced sample consisted of peripheral blood. The DNA of the CDR3 is TGTGCCAGCAGCGGGAGGACAGGGGAGATAGATGAGCAGTTCTTC. It yields the protein CASSGRTGEIDEQFF.